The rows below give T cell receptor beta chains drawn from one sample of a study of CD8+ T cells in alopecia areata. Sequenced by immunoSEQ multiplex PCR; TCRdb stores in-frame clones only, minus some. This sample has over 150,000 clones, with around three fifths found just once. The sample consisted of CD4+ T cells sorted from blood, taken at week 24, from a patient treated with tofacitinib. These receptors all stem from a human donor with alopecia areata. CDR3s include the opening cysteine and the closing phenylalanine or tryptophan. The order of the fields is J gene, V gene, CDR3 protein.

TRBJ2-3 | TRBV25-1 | CASSELVGGLMDTQYF
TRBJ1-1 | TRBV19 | CASSLQGRNTEAFF
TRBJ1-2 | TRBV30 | CAWSVGGGYTF
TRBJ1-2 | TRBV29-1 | CSVDRKDGYTF
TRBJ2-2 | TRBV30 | CAWSAGAGRSGELFF
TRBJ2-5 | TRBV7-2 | CASSLQRGAGGLAETQYF
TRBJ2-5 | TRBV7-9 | CASSRPGQQETQYF
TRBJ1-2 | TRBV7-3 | CASSLETKSSYGYTF
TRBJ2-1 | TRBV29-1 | CSTRQGSNEQFF
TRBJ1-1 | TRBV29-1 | CSVSRVLNTEAFF
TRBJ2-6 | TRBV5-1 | CASSPGQGSVGANVLTF
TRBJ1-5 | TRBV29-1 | CSPKGQPQHF
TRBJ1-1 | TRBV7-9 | CASSRVGYLLNTEAFF
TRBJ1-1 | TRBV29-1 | CSVGGSAFF
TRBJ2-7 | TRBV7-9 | CASSSAQMYYEQYF
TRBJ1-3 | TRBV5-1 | CASSLNLGQGNTIYF
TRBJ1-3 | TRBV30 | CAWSVRQPGNTIYF
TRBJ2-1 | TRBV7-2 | CASSSLAGGPSEQFF
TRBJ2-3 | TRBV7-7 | CASSPGGQGADTQYF
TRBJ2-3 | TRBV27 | CASSFGPGYTDTQYF
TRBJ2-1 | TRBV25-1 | CASSGAGQGNYNEQFF
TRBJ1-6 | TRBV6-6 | CASSSSTGSSLHF